The 5 T cell receptor beta chains below come from one sample, sequenced in a study of blood T cell repertoires in COVID-19. TCRdb's table, derived via immunoSEQ multiplex PCR, lists solely in-frame clones and lacks some. The repertoire includes about 170,000 clones, 87% of them detected once, and roughly 1.5% sits in the top ten. Specimen: peripheral blood. Receptors originate from a woman in her forties or fifties with acute or convalescent COVID-19.

This sequence joins TRBV5-1 and TRBJ1-2, with 8 bases that match TRBD1. The ends lost 5 bases at V and 8 bases at J; junction bases unmatched: 8. The CDR3 contains 13 residues. The germline V gene has CDR1 SGHRS and CDR2 YFSETQ. CDR3 region: CASSQQGEGGYTF. In nucleotides, the CDR3 is TGCGCCAGCAGTCAACAGGGGGAGGGAGGCTACACCTTC.

The rearrangement links TRBV5-4 to TRBJ2-7; maybe TRBD2 (7 bases). V lost 4 bases to trimming and J lost 4 bases, with 12 bases between them. Per the germline V gene, CDR1 is SGHNT and CDR2 is YYREEE (reference sequence). The CDR3 consists of 13 residues. CDR3 nucleotides: TGTGCCAGCAGCCGCGGGGGCCTTTACGAGCAGTACTTC. It encodes CASSRGGLYEQYF.

The CDR3 DNA is TGTGCCAGCTCACCACCTTCGACAGGGGAGTTCACTGAAGCTTTCTTT. Translation gives CASSPPSTGEFTEAFF. The chain combines TRBV18 with TRBJ1-1; 8 bases match TRBD1. Germline V gene data show CDR1 as KGHSH and CDR2 as LQKENI. The CDR3 is 16 amino acids. V trimming: 0 bases; J trimming: 4 bases; junction bases outside the gene matches: 7.

This sequence joins TRBV19 and TRBJ1-1; D is uncertain. CDR1 is LNHDA and CDR2 is SQIVND in the germline V gene (reference sequence). There are 12 residues in the CDR3. With 6 bases removed from V and 4 bases from J, the gap between germline ends came to 9 bases. CDR3 in amino acids: CASSPAGTEAFF. The CDR3 coding sequence is TGTGCCAGTAGCCCGGCGGGCACTGAAGCTTTCTTT.

The genes are TRBV7-2 and TRBJ1-5, with D uncertain. Trimming stripped 4 bases from V and 4 bases from J, with 8 bases between. Per germline, CDR1 SGHTA and CDR2 FQGNSA. The CDR3 has 13 amino acids. The CDR3 DNA reads TGTGCCAGCAGCTCCGGGGAAAATCAGCCCCAGCATTTT. Translation gives CASSSGENQPQHF.